This T cell receptor (beta chain) emerged from a study of blood T cells in healthy people across ages. Study-level findings and limits: Age advanced and TCR beta diversity per million T cells fell, roughly linearly.

Primed by a sample-barcoded 5' primer and a J-beta primer mix, a second PCR proceeded for roughly 7 to 12 cycles. Using its own MiXCR run on the 5' RACE reads, TCRdb lists one record per CDR3 protein. In the table there are about 800,000 distinct CDR3 sequences, around a quarter of which are singletons. There are 17 residues in the CDR3. CDR1 LNHDA and CDR2 SQIVND come from the germline V gene (reference sequence). V shed 10 bases and J shed 0 bases, with 22 bases lying between them. A remark on this clonotype: Antigen: not known.

These data were also reused for a study on T cells of mothers and their children.

The TCR originated in a boy aged 5 to 17 in good health. The rearrangement uses TRBV19 and TRBJ2-4; D perhaps matches TRBD1 (5 bases). The sequencing sample was made of blood. In DNA form, the CDR3 reads TGTGCCATCAAAAGTTTGGGGCATCCCTTAGCCAAAAACATTCAGTACTTC. Translated: CAIKSLGHPLAKNIQYF.